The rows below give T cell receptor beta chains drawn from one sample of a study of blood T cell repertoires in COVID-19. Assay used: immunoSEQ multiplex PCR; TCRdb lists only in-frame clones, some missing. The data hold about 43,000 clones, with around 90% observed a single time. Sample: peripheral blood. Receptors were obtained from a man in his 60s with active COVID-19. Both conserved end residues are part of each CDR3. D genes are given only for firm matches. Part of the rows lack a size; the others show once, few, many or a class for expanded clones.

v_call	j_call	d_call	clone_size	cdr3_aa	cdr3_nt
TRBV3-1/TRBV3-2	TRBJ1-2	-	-	CASSQDPRRTRGYGYTF	TGTGCCAGCAGCCAAGATCCCCGACGGACTCGGGGCTATGGCTACACCTTC
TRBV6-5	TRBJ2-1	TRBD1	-	CASTRTVPGGEQFF	TGTGCCAGCACCCGGACCGTTCCAGGGGGTGAGCAGTTCTTC
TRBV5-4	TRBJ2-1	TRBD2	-	CASRGEGYEQFF	TGTGCCAGCAGGGGGGAGGGCTATGAGCAGTTCTTC
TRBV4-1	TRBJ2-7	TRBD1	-	CASSQDDRGASSYEQYF	TGCGCCAGCAGCCAAGACGACAGGGGCGCATCCTCCTACGAGCAGTACTTC
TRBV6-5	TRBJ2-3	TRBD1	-	CASSYSYRGVDTQYF	TGTGCCAGCAGTTACTCGTACAGGGGGGTTGATACGCAGTATTTT
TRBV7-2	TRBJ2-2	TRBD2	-	CASSLNSGRDTGELFF	TGTGCCAGCAGCTTAAATAGCGGGAGGGACACCGGGGAGCTGTTTTTT
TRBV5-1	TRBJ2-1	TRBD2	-	CASSSAQLAGYNEQFF	TGCGCCAGCAGCTCGGCCCAACTAGCGGGGTACAATGAGCAGTTCTTC
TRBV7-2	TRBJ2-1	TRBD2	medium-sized	CASSLTGTSSYNEQFF	TGTGCCAGCAGCTTGACCGGGACTAGCAGCTACAATGAGCAGTTCTTC
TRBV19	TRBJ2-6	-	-	CASSVSPSGANVLTF	TGTGCCAGTAGTGTTAGTCCCTCTGGGGCCAACGTCCTGACTTTC
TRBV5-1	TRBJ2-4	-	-	CASSDLDRNKNIQYF	TGCGCCAGCAGCGACCTCGACAGGAACAAAAACATTCAGTACTTC